A single sample is the source of the 10 T cell receptor beta chains below, sequenced in a study of T cells after yellow fever vaccination. TCRdb independently ran MiXCR on the 5' RACE reads; one entry per CDR3 protein. The table shows under 70,000 distinct CDR3 sequences, with approximately 7.7% occurring only once. This specimen consisted of CD8+ T cells sorted from PBMCs, obtained on the day of the first yellow fever vaccination. These receptors all come from a man aged 18 to 30 who received the YFV17D yellow fever vaccine.

In its sample, this clonotype was seen many times. The V call is TRBV7-6, the J call TRBJ2-3; 14 nucleotides align to TRBD2. Germline trimming cut 6 bases from V and 0 bases from J; bases unmatched to any gene: 5. The germline V gene encodes CDR1 SGHVS and CDR2 FNYEAQ. This CDR3 comprises 17 residues. The chain's CDR3 is CASSPGLAGDSTDTQYF. In DNA form, the CDR3 reads TGTGCCAGCAGTCCGGGACTAGCGGGAGATAGCACAGATACGCAGTATTTT.

This chain uses TRBV13 with TRBJ2-5; 12 bases agree with TRBD2. Trimming cost V 5 bases and J 2 bases; bases outside gene matches: 6. CDR3 length: 16 amino acids. Germline V gene data show CDR1 as PRHDT and CDR2 as FYEKMQ (reference sequence). The CDR3: CASSPRTSGAQETQYF. CDR3 in DNA: TGTGCCAGCAGCCCCCGGACTAGCGGGGCACAAGAGACCCAGTACTTC. The complete variable domain, with remaining parts taken from reference TRBV13 and TRBJ2-5, reads AAGVIQSPRHLIKEKRETATLKCYPIPRHDTVYWYQQGPGQDPQFLISFYEKMQSDKGSIPDRFSAQQFSDYHSELNMSSLELGDSALYFCASSPRTSGAQETQYFGPGTRLLVL.

This clonotype appeared a few times. The chain is built from TRBV4-1 and TRBJ1-5; maybe TRBD1 (5 bases). The V gene's germline CDR1 is MGHRA and CDR2 YSYEKL. This CDR3 region has 13 residues. Deletions cut 7 bases from V and 4 bases from J, with 11 bases between. CDR3: CASNNGGNQPQHF. In DNA form, the CDR3 reads TGCGCCAGCAACAATGGGGGGAATCAGCCCCAGCATTTT.

This clonotype was seen repeatedly, ten times or more. The chain combines TRBV12-3 or TRBV12-4 with TRBJ2-5, with TRBD2 matching 8 bases. This CDR3 has 13 amino acids. The trim removed 3 bases at V and 5 bases at J, leaving 2 bases unmatched. Here the CDR3 reads CASSFGGGETQYF. The CDR3 DNA sequence: TGTGCCAGCAGTTTCGGGGGGGGGGAGACCCAGTACTTC.

In its sample, this clonotype was seen many times. The chain uses TRBV7-2 and TRBJ2-4; the D is unclear. CDR1 and CDR2 from the germline V gene are SGHTA and FQGNSA. V dropped 0 bases and J dropped 2 bases, with 14 bases sitting between them. This CDR3 spans 17 amino acids. CDR3 amino acids: CASSLAAIPSTKNIQYF. CDR3 DNA: TGTGCCAGCAGCTTAGCGGCGATCCCCTCAACCAAAAACATTCAGTACTTC.

This clonotype was seen many times. V gene TRBV11-2 combines with J gene TRBJ2-5; 7 bases match TRBD1. V lost 6 bases and J lost 3; bases outside the gene matches: 13. There are 16 residues in the CDR3. Germline values: CDR1 SGHAT, CDR2 FQNNGV. CDR3 in DNA: TGTGCCAGCAGTGAACTCCGGACAGGAGAGGAAGAGACCCAGTACTTC. This translates into CASSELRTGEEETQYF.

In its sample, this clonotype was seen a few times. The CDR3: CAWGGPPRGDGYTF. CDR3 bases: TGTGCCTGGGGTGGACCTCCCCGGGGAGATGGCTACACCTTC. The V and J genes are TRBV30 and TRBJ1-2; D not resolved. With 5 bases removed from V and 6 bases from J, the gap between germline ends came to 19 bases. Per germline, CDR1 GTSNPN and CDR2 SVGIG (reference sequence). CDR3 size: 14 residues.

This clonotype was counted many times. Its ends do not fully match the called genes, so a read error is possible. As DNA, the CDR3 is TGTGCCAGCAGCTTAGACGTCACTAGCGGGGCGAATACCGGGGAGCTGTTTTTT. Translating gives CASSLDVTSGANTGELFF. The V gene is TRBV11-2, the J gene TRBJ2-2, with TRBD2 matching 10 bases. The CDR3 sequence is 18 residues long. CDR1 and CDR2 (germline): SGHAT, FQNNGV. Combining the CDR3 with reference TRBV11-2 and TRBJ2-2 gives the whole variable domain EAGVAQSPRYKIIEKRQSVAFWCNPISGHATLYWYQQILGQGPKLLIQFQNNGVVDDSQLPKDRFSAERLKGVDSTLKIQPAKLEDSAVYLCASSLDVTSGANTGELFFGEGSRLTVL.

This clonotype was observed at least ten times. This chain uses TRBV18 with TRBJ2-1, with a possible D match to TRBD1 (6 bases). Germline CDR1 is KGHSH and CDR2 is LQKENI. The CDR3 is 14 residues long. V lost 3 bases, J lost 8 bases, and 14 bases lay in between. The DNA for the CDR3 is TGTGCCAGCTCACCCGACAGGTTCGGGGATGAGCAGTTCTTC. It encodes CASSPDRFGDEQFF.

The chain employs TRBV5-5 and TRBJ2-7; no clear D gene. Germline-derived CDR1 and CDR2 are SGHKS and YYEKEE (reference sequence). Trimming took off 6 bases at V and 4 bases at J, with 17 bases between the two ends. The CDR3 is made up of 14 amino acids. The CDR3 reads CASTAGWAEYEQYV. The CDR3 DNA sequence: TGTGCCAGCACCGCCGGGTGGGCAGAGTACGAGCAGTACGTC.